This TCR beta chain was documented in a study of blood T cell repertoires in COVID-19. Clones were sequenced by immunoSEQ multiplex PCR, and TCRdb holds only the in-frame ones, with some missing. The repertoire holds hundreds of thousands of clones, with around 90% as singletons. The CDR3 is 16 amino acids. The germline V gene has CDR1 SGHRS and CDR2 YFSETQ. Trimming removed 4 bases from V and 1 base from J; junction bases left unmatched: 5. This chain links TRBV5-1 with TRBJ2-2; the match to TRBD1 covers 9 bases. This TCR came from a woman between 18 and 29 years old with acute COVID-19. Material: PBMCs or T cells enriched from blood (not recorded which). The CDR3 DNA reads as TGCGCCAGCAGCCCGGGGACAGGGCGGAACACCGGGGAGCTGTTTTTT. It encodes CASSPGTGRNTGELFF.